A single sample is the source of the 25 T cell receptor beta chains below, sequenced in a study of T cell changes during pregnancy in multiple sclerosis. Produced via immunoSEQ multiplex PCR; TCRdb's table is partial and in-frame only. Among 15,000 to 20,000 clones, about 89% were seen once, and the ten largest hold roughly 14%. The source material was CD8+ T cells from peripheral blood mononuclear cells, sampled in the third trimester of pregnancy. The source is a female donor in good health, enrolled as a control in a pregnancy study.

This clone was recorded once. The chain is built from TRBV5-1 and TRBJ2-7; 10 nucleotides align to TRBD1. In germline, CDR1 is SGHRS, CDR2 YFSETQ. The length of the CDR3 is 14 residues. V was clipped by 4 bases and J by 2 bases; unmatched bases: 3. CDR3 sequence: CASSPGQGAYEQYF. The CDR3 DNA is TGCGCCAGCAGCCCCGGACAGGGGGCCTACGAGCAGTACTTC.

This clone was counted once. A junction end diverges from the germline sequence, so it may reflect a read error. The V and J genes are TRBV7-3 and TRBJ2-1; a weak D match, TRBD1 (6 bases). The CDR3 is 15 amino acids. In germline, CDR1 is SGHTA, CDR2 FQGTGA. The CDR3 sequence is CASSLTGTTYNEQFF. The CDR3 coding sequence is TGTGCCAGCAGTTTAACAGGGACAACCTACAATGAGCAGTTCTTC.

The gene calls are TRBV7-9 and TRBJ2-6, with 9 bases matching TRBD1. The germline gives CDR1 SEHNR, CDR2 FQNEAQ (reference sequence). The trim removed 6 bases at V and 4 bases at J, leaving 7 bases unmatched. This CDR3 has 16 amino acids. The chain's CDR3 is CASSQTGGAGANVLTF. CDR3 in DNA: TGTGCCAGCAGTCAAACAGGGGGCGCCGGGGCCAACGTCCTGACTTTC.

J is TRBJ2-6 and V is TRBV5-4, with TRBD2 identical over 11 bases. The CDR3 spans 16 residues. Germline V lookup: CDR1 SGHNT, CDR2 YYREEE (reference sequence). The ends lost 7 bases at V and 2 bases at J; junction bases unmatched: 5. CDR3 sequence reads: CASETSGRTGANVLTF. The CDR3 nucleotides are TGTGCCAGCGAAACTAGCGGGAGAACTGGGGCCAACGTCCTGACTTTC.

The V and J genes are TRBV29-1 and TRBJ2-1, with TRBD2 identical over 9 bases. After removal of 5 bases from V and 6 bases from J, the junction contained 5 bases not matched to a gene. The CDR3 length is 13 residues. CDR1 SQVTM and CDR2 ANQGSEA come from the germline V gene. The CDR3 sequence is CSVPRGGGNEQFF. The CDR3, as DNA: TGCAGCGTTCCGCGGGGGGGAGGCAATGAGCAGTTCTTC.

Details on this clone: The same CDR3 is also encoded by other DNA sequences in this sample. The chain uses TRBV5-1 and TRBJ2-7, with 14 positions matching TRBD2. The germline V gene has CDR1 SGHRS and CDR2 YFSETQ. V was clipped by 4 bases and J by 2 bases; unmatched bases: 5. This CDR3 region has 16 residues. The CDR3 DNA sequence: TGCGCCAGCAGCACTGGACTAGCGGGAGGCGCCTACGAGCAGTACTTC. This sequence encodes CASSTGLAGGAYEQYF.

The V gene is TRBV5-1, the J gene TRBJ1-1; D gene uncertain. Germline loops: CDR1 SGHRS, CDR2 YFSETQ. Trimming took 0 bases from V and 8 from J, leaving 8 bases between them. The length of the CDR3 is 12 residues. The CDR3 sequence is CASSLGATEAFF. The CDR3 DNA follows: TGCGCCAGCAGCTTGGGGGCAACCGAAGCTTTCTTT. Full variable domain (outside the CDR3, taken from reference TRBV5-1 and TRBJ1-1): KAGVTQTPRYLIKTRGQQVTLSCSPISGHRSVSWYQQTPGQGLQFLFEYFSETQRNKGNFPGRFSGRQFSNSRSEMNVSTLELGDSALYLCASSLGATEAFFGQGTRLTVV.

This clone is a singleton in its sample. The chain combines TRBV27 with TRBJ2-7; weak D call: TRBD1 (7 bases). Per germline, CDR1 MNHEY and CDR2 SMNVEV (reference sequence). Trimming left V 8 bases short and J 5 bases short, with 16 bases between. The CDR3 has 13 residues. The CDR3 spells CASASGGWNEQYF. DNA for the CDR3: TGTGCCAGCGCATCAGGGGGGTGGAACGAGCAGTACTTC.

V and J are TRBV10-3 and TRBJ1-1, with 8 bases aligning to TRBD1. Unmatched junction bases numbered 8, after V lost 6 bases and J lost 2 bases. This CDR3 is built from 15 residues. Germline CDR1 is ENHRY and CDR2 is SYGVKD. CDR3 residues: CAIRPGTGDNTEAFF. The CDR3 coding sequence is TGTGCCATCAGGCCCGGGACAGGAGATAACACTGAAGCTTTCTTT.

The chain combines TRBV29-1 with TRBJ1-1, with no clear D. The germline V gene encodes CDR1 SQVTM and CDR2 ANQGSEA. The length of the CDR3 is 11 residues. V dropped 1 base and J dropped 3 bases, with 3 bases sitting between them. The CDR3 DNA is TGCAGCGTTGAAGTCGACACTGAAGCTTTCTTT. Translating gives CSVEVDTEAFF.

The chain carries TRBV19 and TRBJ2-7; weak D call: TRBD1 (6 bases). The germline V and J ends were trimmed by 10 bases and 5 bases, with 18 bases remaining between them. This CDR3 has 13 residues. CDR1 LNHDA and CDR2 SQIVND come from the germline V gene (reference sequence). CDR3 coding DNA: TGTGCCACATCAGGACAGCCGGCAGACGAGCAGTACTTC. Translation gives CATSGQPADEQYF.

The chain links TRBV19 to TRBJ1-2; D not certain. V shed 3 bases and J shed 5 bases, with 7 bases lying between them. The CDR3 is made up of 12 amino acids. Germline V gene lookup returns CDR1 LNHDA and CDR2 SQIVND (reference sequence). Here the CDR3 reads CASSMSFYGYTF. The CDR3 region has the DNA TGTGCCAGTAGTATGTCCTTTTATGGCTACACCTTC.

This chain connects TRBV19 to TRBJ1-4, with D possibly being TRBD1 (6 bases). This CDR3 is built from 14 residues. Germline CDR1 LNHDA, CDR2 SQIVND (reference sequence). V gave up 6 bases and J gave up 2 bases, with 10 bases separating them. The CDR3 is CASRYRATNEKLFF. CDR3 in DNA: TGTGCCAGTAGATACAGGGCGACTAATGAAAAACTGTTTTTT.

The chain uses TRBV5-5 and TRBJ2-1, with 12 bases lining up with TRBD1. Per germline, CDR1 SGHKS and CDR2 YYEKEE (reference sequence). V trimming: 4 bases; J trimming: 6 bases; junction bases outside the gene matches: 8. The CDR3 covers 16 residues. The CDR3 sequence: CASSQLPGQGANEQFF. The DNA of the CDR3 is TGTGCCAGCAGCCAACTACCGGGACAGGGGGCCAATGAGCAGTTCTTC.

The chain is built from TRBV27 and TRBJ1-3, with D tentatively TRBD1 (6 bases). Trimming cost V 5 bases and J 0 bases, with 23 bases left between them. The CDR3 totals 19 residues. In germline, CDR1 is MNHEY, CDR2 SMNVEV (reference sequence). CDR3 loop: CASSPTTGRDYSSGNTIYF. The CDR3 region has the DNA TGTGCCAGCAGTCCGACGACAGGAAGAGATTACAGCTCTGGAAACACCATATATTTT.

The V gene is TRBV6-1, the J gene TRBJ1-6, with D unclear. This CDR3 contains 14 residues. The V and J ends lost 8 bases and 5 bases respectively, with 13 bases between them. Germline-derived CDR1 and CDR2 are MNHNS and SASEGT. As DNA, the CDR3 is TGTGCCAGCGAAGGAGGGTCAGATAATTCACCCCTCCACTTT. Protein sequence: CASEGGSDNSPLHF.

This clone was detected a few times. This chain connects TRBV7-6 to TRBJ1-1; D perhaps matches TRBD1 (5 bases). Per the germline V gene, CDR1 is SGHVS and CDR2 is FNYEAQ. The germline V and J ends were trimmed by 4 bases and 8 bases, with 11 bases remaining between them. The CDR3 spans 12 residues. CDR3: CASSSGHAEAFF. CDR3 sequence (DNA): TGTGCCAGCAGCTCAGGACACGCCGAAGCTTTCTTT.

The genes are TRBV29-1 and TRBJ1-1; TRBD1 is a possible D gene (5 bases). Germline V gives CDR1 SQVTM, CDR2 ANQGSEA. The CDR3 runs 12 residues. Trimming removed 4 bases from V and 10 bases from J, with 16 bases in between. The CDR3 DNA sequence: TGCAGCGTTGTAGATCTCCGGCAGGGAGCTTTCTTT. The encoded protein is CSVVDLRQGAFF.

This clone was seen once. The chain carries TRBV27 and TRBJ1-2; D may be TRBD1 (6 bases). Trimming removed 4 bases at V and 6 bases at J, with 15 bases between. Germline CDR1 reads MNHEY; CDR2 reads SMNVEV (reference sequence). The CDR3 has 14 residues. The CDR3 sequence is CASSYLRGGHGYTF. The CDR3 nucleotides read TGTGCCAGCAGTTATCTCAGGGGTGGACATGGCTACACCTTC.

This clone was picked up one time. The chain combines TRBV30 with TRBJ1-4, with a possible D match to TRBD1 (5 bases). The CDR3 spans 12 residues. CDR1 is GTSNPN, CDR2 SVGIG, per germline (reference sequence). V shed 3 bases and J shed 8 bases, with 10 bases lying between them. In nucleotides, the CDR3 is TGTGCCTGGAGAGGGGTGGGGGAAAAACTGTTTTTT. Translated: CAWRGVGEKLFF.

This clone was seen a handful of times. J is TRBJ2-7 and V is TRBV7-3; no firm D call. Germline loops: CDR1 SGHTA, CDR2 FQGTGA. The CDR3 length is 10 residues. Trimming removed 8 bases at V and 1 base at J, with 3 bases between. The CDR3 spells CASYSYEQYF. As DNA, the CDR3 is TGTGCCAGCTATTCCTACGAGCAGTACTTC.

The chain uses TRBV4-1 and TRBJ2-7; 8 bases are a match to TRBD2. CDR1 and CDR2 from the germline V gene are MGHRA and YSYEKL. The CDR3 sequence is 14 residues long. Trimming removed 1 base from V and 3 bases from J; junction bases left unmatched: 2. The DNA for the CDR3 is TGCGCCAGCAGCCAAGTACGGGAGGGCTACGAGCAGTACTTC. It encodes CASSQVREGYEQYF.

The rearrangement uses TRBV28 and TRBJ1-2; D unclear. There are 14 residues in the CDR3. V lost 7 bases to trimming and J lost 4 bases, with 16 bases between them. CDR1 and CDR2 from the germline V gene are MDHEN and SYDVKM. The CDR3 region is CASMGGHPIYGYTF. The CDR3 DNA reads TGTGCCAGCATGGGAGGCCACCCAATCTATGGCTACACCTTC.

The chain's CDR3 is CASSYESGYEKLFF. CDR3 sequence (DNA): TGTGCCAGCAGTTACGAGTCAGGTTACGAAAAACTGTTTTTT. The chain links TRBV6-6 to TRBJ1-4; D unclear. The CDR3 runs to 14 residues. Germline loops: CDR1 MNHNY, CDR2 SVGAGI (reference sequence). V was trimmed by 2 bases and J by 8 bases, leaving 12 bases between them.

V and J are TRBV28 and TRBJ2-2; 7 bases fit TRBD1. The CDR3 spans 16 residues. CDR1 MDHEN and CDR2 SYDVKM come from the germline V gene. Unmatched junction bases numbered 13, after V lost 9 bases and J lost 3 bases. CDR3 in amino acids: CASRKGALADTGELFF. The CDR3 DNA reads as TGTGCCAGTAGGAAGGGGGCTCTGGCGGACACCGGGGAGCTGTTTTTT.